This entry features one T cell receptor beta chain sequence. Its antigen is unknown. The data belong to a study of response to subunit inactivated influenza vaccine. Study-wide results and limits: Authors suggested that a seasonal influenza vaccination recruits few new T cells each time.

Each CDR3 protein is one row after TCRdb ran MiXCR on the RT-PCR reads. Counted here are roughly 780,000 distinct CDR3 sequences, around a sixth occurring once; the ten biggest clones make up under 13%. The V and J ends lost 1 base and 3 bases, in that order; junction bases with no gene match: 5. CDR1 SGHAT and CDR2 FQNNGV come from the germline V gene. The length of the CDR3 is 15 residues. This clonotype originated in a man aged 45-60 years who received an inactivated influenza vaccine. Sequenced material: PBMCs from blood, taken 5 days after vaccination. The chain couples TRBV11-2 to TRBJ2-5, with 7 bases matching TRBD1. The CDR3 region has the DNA TGTGCCAGCAGCTTAGTCTACGGGACAGAAGAGACCCAGTACTTC. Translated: CASSLVYGTEETQYF.